The 17 T cell receptor beta chains below were found in one sample sequenced in a study of cytomegalovirus exposure and HLA in healthy donors. 60 Vbeta and 13 Jbeta primers were used in PCR. The method was immunoSEQ multiplex PCR; TCRdb's version includes in-frame clones alone and lacks a portion of them. This table holds more than 85,000 clones, about 80% found once. The sequenced sample consisted of PBMCs. These receptors all stem from a man aged 25 to 40 in good health and CMV-seropositive.

This chain links TRBV6-4 with TRBJ1-1; perhaps TRBD1 as D (6 bases). V gave up 3 bases and J gave up 1 base, with 9 bases separating them. The CDR3 totals 14 residues. Germline values: CDR1 MRHNA, CDR2 SNTAGT. In DNA form, the CDR3 reads TGTGCCAGCAGTGAAACCAGGGGGAACACTGAAGCTTTCTTT. It codes for CASSETRGNTEAFF.

This chain joins TRBV27 and TRBJ2-1; 12 bases fit TRBD1. Germline values: CDR1 MNHEY, CDR2 SMNVEV (reference sequence). With 4 bases clipped from V and 12 bases from J, the junction kept 1 base outside the gene matches. This CDR3 has 12 residues. CDR3 protein: CASSWGQGAQFF. CDR3 coding DNA: TGTGCCAGCAGTTGGGGACAGGGGGCGCAGTTCTTC.

This chain uses TRBV27 with TRBJ2-1; 8 bases fit TRBD1. Germline V CDR1 and CDR2: MNHEY, SMNVEV (reference sequence). The CDR3 is 15 amino acids. After removal of 3 bases from V and 1 base from J, the junction contained 2 bases not matched to a gene. Written as DNA, the CDR3 is TGTGCCAGCAGTTTCGACAGGGGTTCCTACAATGAGCAGTTCTTC. Its protein product is CASSFDRGSYNEQFF.

The J gene is TRBJ1-6, the V gene TRBV27; 10 bases map to TRBD1. This CDR3 has 14 amino acids. Looked up from germline, CDR1 is MNHEY and CDR2 is SMNVEV (reference sequence). V shed 6 bases and J 7 bases; nucleotides not matched to a gene: 3. Here the CDR3 DNA reads TGTGCCAGCAGATCGACAGGGGGCAATTCACCCCTCCACTTT. Its protein product is CASRSTGGNSPLHF.

This clone was seen a few times. The chain links TRBV6-5 to TRBJ2-7; possibly TRBD1 for D (6 bases). Between the trimmed V and J ends, which lost 2 bases and 0 bases, there was a span of 11 bases. Germline CDR1 is MNHEY and CDR2 is SVGAGI. There are 15 residues in the CDR3. Here the CDR3 reads CASSYGQGSSYEQYF. The CDR3, as DNA: TGTGCCAGCAGTTACGGGCAGGGGAGCTCCTACGAGCAGTACTTC.

J is TRBJ1-1 and V is TRBV7-2, with 11 bases matching TRBD1. The germline V gene encodes CDR1 SGHTA and CDR2 FQGNSA. This CDR3 has 17 amino acids. V was pared by 4 bases and J by 5 bases, with 12 bases of the junction left unmatched. Written as DNA, the CDR3 is TGTGCCAGCAGCTGGACGGCACCGGGACAGGGGGGGACTGAAGCTTTCTTT. This translates into CASSWTAPGQGGTEAFF.

This chain connects TRBV29-1 to TRBJ2-1, with 7 bases lining up with TRBD2. CDR1 and CDR2 (germline): SQVTM, ANQGSEA. There are 12 residues in the CDR3. The J segment lost 1 base and the V segment lost 8 bases, leaving 2 bases of the junction unmatched. The CDR3 DNA follows: TGCAGCCTGGGGGGGTCCTACAATGAGCAGTTCTTC. Translated, it gives CSLGGSYNEQFF.

This clone appeared once. This chain connects TRBV19 to TRBJ2-7; 10 nucleotides align to TRBD1. Germline CDR1 LNHDA, CDR2 SQIVND (reference sequence). The CDR3 loop spans 13 amino acids. V lost 8 bases and J lost 5; bases outside the gene matches: 6. Here the CDR3 DNA reads TGTGCCAGTGGGGACAGGGGTGGGCACGAGCAGTACTTC. The encoded protein is CASGDRGGHEQYF.

The V call is TRBV29-1, the J call TRBJ1-2, with 7 bases lining up with TRBD1. J was trimmed by 4 bases and V by 3 bases; bases with no gene match: 5. In germline, CDR1 is SQVTM, CDR2 ANQGSEA. This CDR3 region has 13 residues. The CDR3: CSVEVTGFYGYTF. DNA for the CDR3: TGCAGCGTTGAGGTGACAGGGTTCTATGGCTACACCTTC.

The V gene is TRBV11-2, the J gene TRBJ2-3; 11 bases line up with TRBD2. J lost 2 bases, V lost 5 bases, and 9 bases had no gene match. Germline assignment: CDR1 SGHAT and CDR2 FQNNGV. CDR3 length equals 17 residues. This CDR3 is CASSPVRLAGYTDTQYF. The CDR3 DNA reads as TGTGCCAGCAGCCCAGTCCGACTAGCGGGGTACACAGATACGCAGTATTTT.

The gene calls are TRBV4-1 and TRBJ2-7, with 12 bases identical to TRBD1. CDR1 is MGHRA and CDR2 is YSYEKL in the germline V gene. The CDR3 totals 15 residues. The junction had 8 bases not matched to a gene; V was cut back by 6 bases and J by 5 bases. The CDR3 DNA reads TGCGCCAGCAGACATCGGGACAGGGGGCCCCACGAGCAGTACTTC. Amino acid sequence: CASRHRDRGPHEQYF.

CDR3 DNA: TGTGCCAGCAGCCAGACCCCGACAGGCGCTAATGAAAAACTGTTTTTT. Translating gives CASSQTPTGANEKLFF. V and J are TRBV7-6 and TRBJ1-4; D may be TRBD1 (6 bases). This CDR3 contains 16 residues. CDR1 is SGHVS and CDR2 is FNYEAQ in the germline V gene. V was shortened by 5 bases and J by 3 bases, with 16 bases between the two germline ends.

This chain uses TRBV6-1 with TRBJ2-5; D might be TRBD1 (6 bases). Germline values: CDR1 MNHNS, CDR2 SASEGT. The CDR3 runs to 15 residues. V was clipped by 0 bases and J by 4 bases, with 12 bases between them. The CDR3 region is CASSEALTGGETQYF. In DNA form, the CDR3 reads TGTGCCAGCAGTGAAGCGCTGACAGGAGGAGAGACCCAGTACTTC.

The chain is built from TRBV5-6 and TRBJ2-2; 8 bases match TRBD2. J was trimmed by 6 bases and V by 2 bases; bases with no gene match: 3. The V gene's germline CDR1 is SGHDT and CDR2 YYEEEE. There are 14 residues in the CDR3. CDR3 protein: CASSLAGGAGELFF. CDR3 sequence (DNA): TGTGCCAGCAGCTTAGCCGGGGGGGCCGGGGAGCTGTTTTTT.

The CDR3 loop reads CASSFEEGAGYTF. DNA for the CDR3: TGTGCCAGCAGCTTTGAAGAAGGGGCCGGCTACACCTTC. The V and J genes are TRBV7-9 and TRBJ1-2, with D possibly matching TRBD1 (5 bases). V was cut by 3 bases and J by 8 bases, with 13 bases left in between. Germline assignment: CDR1 SEHNR and CDR2 FQNEAQ (reference sequence). The CDR3 has 13 residues.

The gene calls are TRBV6-5 and TRBJ2-7, with D uncertain. Germline V gene lookup returns CDR1 MNHEY and CDR2 SVGAGI. The CDR3 is made up of 15 amino acids. Trimming cost V 5 bases and J 2 bases, with 16 bases left between them. The CDR3 sequence: CASSPGWIGPYEQYF. The CDR3 region has the DNA TGTGCCAGCAGTCCCGGATGGATTGGGCCCTACGAGCAGTACTTC.

The genes are TRBV28 and TRBJ1-4, with TRBD1 identical over 7 bases. V was pared by 6 bases and J by 7 bases, with 2 bases of the junction left unmatched. This CDR3 region has 12 residues. Germline loops: CDR1 MDHEN, CDR2 SYDVKM. The DNA for the CDR3 is TGTGCCAGCAGGCCAGGGGGTGAAAAACTGTTTTTT. Encoded protein: CASRPGGEKLFF.